This T cell receptor beta chain is drawn from a study of T cells in localized non-small cell lung cancer. Overall study findings and caveats: Of the tissues analyzed, uninvolved adjacent lung showed maximal T cell clonality, greater than tumor.

Profiled with immunoSEQ multiplex PCR; TCRdb holds only in-frame clones, not every one. The profile covers approximately 61,000 clones, with about nine tenths appearing a single time and about 4.8% taken by the ten largest. The length of the CDR3 is 18 residues. V was clipped by 7 bases and J by 1 base, with 25 bases between them. Germline V lookup: CDR1 LNHDA, CDR2 SQIVND (reference sequence). To note about this clone: As yet, its antigen is unknown.

The material sequenced was peripheral blood, taken before any cancer treatment. The chain carries TRBV19 and TRBJ1-1, with TRBD1 as a possible D gene (5 bases). The clonotype comes from a woman between 35 and 70 years old with stage I lung adenocarcinoma. In nucleotides, the CDR3 is TGTGCCAGTAAGGTAAGGCAGGGTAACAGAGAAGGGAACACTGAAGCTTTCTTT. Translating gives CASKVRQGNREGNTEAFF.